These 8 T cell receptor beta chains came from one sample sequenced in a study of control samples from healthy donors and cancer patients. Clones were sequenced by immunoSEQ multiplex PCR, and TCRdb holds only the in-frame ones, with some missing. The sample yields 60,000 to 70,000 clones, 84% seen once. The source material was PBMCs. The receptors stem from a woman in her forties or fifties with lung cancer.

J is TRBJ1-4 and V is TRBV11-2; tentative D call: TRBD1 (5 bases). The V gene lost 2 bases and the J gene lost 1 base, with 14 bases spanning the gap. This CDR3 is built from 17 residues. The germline V gene encodes CDR1 SGHAT and CDR2 FQNNGV. This CDR3 is CASSLRGTGGTNEKLFF. CDR3 in DNA: TGTGCCAGCAGCTTACGGGGAACCGGGGGAACTAATGAAAAACTGTTTTTT.

The chain couples TRBV7-2 to TRBJ2-2; no reliable D call. The V end lost 1 base, the J end lost 6 bases, and 6 bases lay between the germline ends. This CDR3 has 13 residues. In germline, CDR1 is SGHTA, CDR2 FQGNSA. CDR3 in DNA: TGTGCCAGCAGCTTAGATCGGGCCGGGGAGCTGTTTTTT. Encoded protein: CASSLDRAGELFF.

The chain joins TRBV7-2 to TRBJ2-3; 7 nucleotides agree with TRBD1. Germline trimming cut 6 bases from V and 2 bases from J; bases unmatched to any gene: 5. Germline-derived CDR1 and CDR2 are SGHTA and FQGNSA. This CDR3 spans 14 amino acids. This chain's CDR3 is CASSFTGVTDTQYF. Here the CDR3 DNA reads TGTGCCAGCAGTTTCACAGGGGTCACAGATACGCAGTATTTT.

The chain combines TRBV29-1 with TRBJ1-3, with D possibly TRBD1 on 6 matching bases. Germline CDR1 is SQVTM and CDR2 is ANQGSEA. Trimming removed 4 bases from V and 3 bases from J, with 7 bases in between. CDR3 size: 12 residues. As DNA, the CDR3 is TGCAGCGTTGCAGGGGATGGAAACACCATATATTTT. It specifies CSVAGDGNTIYF.

The rearrangement uses TRBV7-2 and TRBJ1-2; no clear D. The CDR3 loop spans 14 amino acids. The germline CDR1 and CDR2 sequences are SGHTA and FQGNSA. The V gene lost 1 base and the J gene lost 0 bases, with 6 bases spanning the gap. The CDR3 sequence: CASSLVTANYGYTF. The CDR3 DNA reads TGTGCCAGCAGCTTAGTTACAGCTAACTATGGCTACACCTTC.

The chain recombines TRBV19 with TRBJ2-4, with 10 positions matching TRBD1. The CDR3 runs to 18 residues. Trimming removed 3 bases from V and 3 bases from J; junction bases left unmatched: 11. Germline values: CDR1 LNHDA, CDR2 SQIVND (reference sequence). The CDR3 coding sequence is TGTGCCAGTAGTATGTCGGGACAGGGGTATCGAGGCAAAAACATTCAGTACTTC. It yields the protein CASSMSGQGYRGKNIQYF.

The J gene is TRBJ1-5, the V gene TRBV2, with D possibly matching TRBD1 (5 bases). The CDR3 has 15 residues. The germline CDR1 and CDR2 sequences are SNHLY and FYNNEI. Trimming shortened V by 7 bases and J by 3 bases, and 16 bases separated the two germline ends. For the CDR3, the DNA is TGTGCCAGCACCCGGGACGGCTCCTACAATCAGCCCCAGCATTTT. This encodes CASTRDGSYNQPQHF. Full variable domain (outside the CDR3, taken from reference TRBV2 and TRBJ1-5): EPEVTQTPSHQVTQMGQEVILRCVPISNHLYFYWYRQILGQKVEFLVSFYNNEISEKSEIFDDQFSVERPDGSNFTLKIRSTKLEDSAMYFCASTRDGSYNQPQHFGDGTRLSIL.

The V gene is TRBV27, the J gene TRBJ1-6; tentative D call: TRBD1 (5 bases). This CDR3 spans 14 amino acids. V shed 5 bases and J shed 5 bases, with 10 bases lying between them. Germline V CDR1 and CDR2: MNHEY, SMNVEV (reference sequence). The CDR3 spells CASSPGTDNSPLHF. In DNA, the CDR3 is TGTGCCAGCAGTCCCGGGACGGATAATTCACCCCTCCACTTT.